The clone carrying this TCR beta chain has just one count. The trim removed 1 base at V and 5 bases at J, leaving 5 bases unmatched. This CDR3 has 15 residues. Germline V gene lookup returns CDR1 SGHRS and CDR2 YFSETQ. The table came from immunoSEQ multiplex PCR; TCRdb's copy has only in-frame clones and leaves some out. The sample records about 70,000 clones, around 90% being singletons. The data belong to a study of T cell changes during pregnancy in multiple sclerosis. The V and J genes are TRBV5-1 and TRBJ2-7, with 11 bases fitting TRBD1. The sample was peripheral blood, taken in the first trimester of pregnancy. The clonotype originates from a female donor with multiple sclerosis, enrolled in a pregnancy study. CDR3 region: CASSLSGQGVDEQYF. The CDR3 coding sequence is TGCGCCAGCAGCTTGTCGGGACAGGGGGTAGACGAGCAGTACTTC.